The rows below give T cell receptor beta chains drawn from one sample of a study of blood T cell repertoires in COVID-19. Sequencing was performed with immunoSEQ multiplex PCR; in TCRdb, only in-frame clones are kept and a portion is missing. The sample records about 82,000 clones, 60% to 80% being singletons. Sequencing was performed on peripheral blood. These receptors came from a man aged 60-69 years with COVID-19, enrolled during active disease. The CDR3 runs from the conserved cysteine through the conserved F or W. D genes are given only for firm matches. Clone sizes are given selectively: once, few, many, or a class where the clone is expanded.

D,size,J,V,CDR3,DNA
-,-,TRBJ2-7,TRBV6-1,CASSEVTGLRYEQYF,TGTGCCAGCAGTGAAGTTACAGGGCTAAGGTACGAGCAGTACTTC
-,-,TRBJ1-5,TRBV27,CASRNAGSNQPQHF,TGTGCCAGCAGAAACGCAGGAAGCAATCAGCCCCAGCATTTT
TRBD2,-,TRBJ2-7,TRBV7-9,CASSPSGVAYEQYF,TGTGCCAGCAGCCCAAGCGGGGTGGCCTACGAGCAGTACTTC
-,-,TRBJ2-1,TRBV11-2,CASSLFYGSSGEQFF,TGTGCCAGCAGCTTATTTTACGGGAGCAGTGGTGAGCAGTTCTTC
TRBD1,-,TRBJ1-4,TRBV15,CATSRTGVGYEKLFF,TGTGCCACCAGCCGCACAGGGGTAGGGTATGAAAAACTGTTTTTT
TRBD1,-,TRBJ2-7,TRBV10-2,CASRGQGILYEQYF,TGCGCCAGCAGGGGACAGGGTATCCTCTACGAGCAGTACTTC
TRBD1,once,TRBJ2-5,TRBV18,CASSPIRDRGAETQYF,TGTGCCAGCTCACCAATCCGAGACAGGGGGGCGGAGACCCAGTACTTC
-,-,TRBJ1-5,TRBV19,CASSKQRGTEQPQHF,TGTGCCAGTAGTAAGCAGAGGGGGACCGAACAGCCCCAGCATTTT
-,-,TRBJ2-7,TRBV18,CASKGGEDYEQYF,TGTGCCAGCAAAGGGGGGGAGGACTACGAGCAGTACTTC
-,-,TRBJ1-5,TRBV6-5,CASSGQTLNQPQHF,TGTGCCAGCAGCGGACAGACCTTGAATCAGCCCCAGCATTTT
-,-,TRBJ1-1,TRBV9,CASSPMTGEAFF,TGTGCCAGCAGCCCCATGACAGGTGAAGCTTTCTTT
TRBD2,-,TRBJ2-5,TRBV25-1,CASSPGRNQETQYF,TGTGCCAGCAGTCCCGGGAGGAACCAAGAGACCCAGTACTTC
-,-,TRBJ2-4,TRBV18,CASSLPAVKNIQYF,TGTGCCAGCTCACTCCCCGCGGTAAAAAACATTCAGTACTTC
-,-,TRBJ1-1,TRBV5-1,CASSLTSNLNTEAFF,TGCGCCAGCAGCTTGACCAGTAACCTGAACACTGAAGCTTTCTTT
-,-,TRBJ2-1,TRBV4-3,CASSHDSNNEQFF,TGCGCCAGCAGCCATGACAGTAACAATGAGCAGTTCTTC
-,-,TRBJ1-1,TRBV3-1/TRBV3-2,CASSQDQGKAFF,TGTGCCAGCAGCCAAGATCAGGGGAAAGCTTTCTTT
-,-,TRBJ2-2,TRBV6-2/TRBV6-3,CASSYTTGWELFF,TGTGCCAGCAGTTACACCACGGGTTGGGAGCTGTTTTTT
TRBD2,-,TRBJ2-7,TRBV7-2,CASSSMGLAKYEQYF,TGTGCCAGCAGCTCTATGGGACTAGCGAAATACGAGCAGTACTTC
-,-,TRBJ1-5,TRBV3-1/TRBV3-2,CASSRGDSNQPQHF,TGTGCCAGCAGCCGGGGGGATAGCAATCAGCCCCAGCATTTT